What follows is one T cell receptor beta chain and its context. The CDR3 totals 15 residues. V gave up 2 bases and J gave up 7 bases, with 15 bases separating them. In germline, CDR1 is SGHTA, CDR2 FQGNSA. The repertoire was sequenced with immunoSEQ multiplex PCR; TCRdb's copy has only in-frame clones and lacks some. The sample contains hundreds of thousands of clones, 98% of which appear only once. This sample was taken from a study of shared clonotypes between healthy human individuals. CD8 cells classed as naive were CD45RO-negative and positively selected for CCR7, excluding terminally differentiated effector memory CD45RA+ cells.

The J gene is TRBJ2-1, the V gene TRBV7-2; D gene unclear. Sequenced input: naive CD8+ T cells sorted from blood. The receptor was isolated from a man under 40 in good health. CDR3 sequence reads: CASSLSPLGRNEQFF. The CDR3 DNA sequence: TGTGCCAGCAGCTTATCACCGTTAGGGCGGAATGAGCAGTTCTTC.